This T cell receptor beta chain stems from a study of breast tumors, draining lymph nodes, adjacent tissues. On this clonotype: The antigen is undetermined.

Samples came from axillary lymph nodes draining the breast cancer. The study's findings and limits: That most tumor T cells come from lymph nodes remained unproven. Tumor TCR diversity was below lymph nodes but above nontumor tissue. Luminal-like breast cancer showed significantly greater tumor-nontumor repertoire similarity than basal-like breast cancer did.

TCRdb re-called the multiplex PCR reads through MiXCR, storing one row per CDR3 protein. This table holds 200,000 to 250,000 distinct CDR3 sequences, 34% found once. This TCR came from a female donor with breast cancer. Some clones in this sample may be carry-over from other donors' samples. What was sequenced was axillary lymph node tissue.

In nucleotides, the CDR3 is TGTGCCAGCAGTAGACTAAACGTTAACAATGAGCAGTATTTT. Encoded protein: CASSRLNVNNEQYF. The chain links TRBV7-9 to TRBJ2-3; weak D call: TRBD2 (5 bases). The V gene's germline CDR1 is SEHNR and CDR2 FQNEAQ (reference sequence). V was shortened by 6 bases and J by 11 bases, with 21 bases between the two germline ends. The CDR3 length is 14 residues.